This TCR beta chain was identified during a study of blood T cell repertoires in COVID-19. Looking at the study overall: Specimens from acute and convalescent COVID-19 originated in the United States, Italy and Spain. The cDNA or gDNA used as material had been derived from T cells, B-cell-depleted T cells, or PBMCs.

J was trimmed by 7 bases and V by 3 bases; bases with no gene match: 10. CDR1 SGHRS and CDR2 YFSETQ come from the germline V gene. The CDR3 consists of 16 residues. Libraries were prepared by immunoSEQ multiplex PCR; TCRdb keeps only in-frame clonotypes and omits some of them. This table holds a few hundred thousand clones, around nine tenths found once. The chain couples TRBV5-1 to TRBJ1-4; 9 bases are shared with TRBD1. This TCR was recovered from a man between 60 and 70 years old who had recovered from COVID-19. The sequenced sample was peripheral blood. CDR3 region: CASSSGQGGLGEKLFF. DNA for the CDR3: TGCGCCAGCAGCTCGGGACAGGGAGGTTTAGGTGAAAAACTGTTTTTT.